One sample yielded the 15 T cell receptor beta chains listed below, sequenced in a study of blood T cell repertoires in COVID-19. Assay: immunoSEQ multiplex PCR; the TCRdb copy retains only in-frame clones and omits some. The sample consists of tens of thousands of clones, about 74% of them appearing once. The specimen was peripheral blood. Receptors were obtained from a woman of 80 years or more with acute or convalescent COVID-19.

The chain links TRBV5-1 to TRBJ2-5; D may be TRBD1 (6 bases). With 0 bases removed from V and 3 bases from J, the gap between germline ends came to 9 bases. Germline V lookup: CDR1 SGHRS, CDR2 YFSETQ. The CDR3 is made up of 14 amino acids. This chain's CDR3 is CASSLGQGKETQYF. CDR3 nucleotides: TGCGCCAGCAGCTTGGGCCAGGGGAAAGAGACCCAGTACTTC. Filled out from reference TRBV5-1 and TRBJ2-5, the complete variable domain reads KAGVTQTPRYLIKTRGQQVTLSCSPISGHRSVSWYQQTPGQGLQFLFEYFSETQRNKGNFPGRFSGRQFSNSRSEMNVSTLELGDSALYLCASSLGQGKETQYFGPGTRLLVL.

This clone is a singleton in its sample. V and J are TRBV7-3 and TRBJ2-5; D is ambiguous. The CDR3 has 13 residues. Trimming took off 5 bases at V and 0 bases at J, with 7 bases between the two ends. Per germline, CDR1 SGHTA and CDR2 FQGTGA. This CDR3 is CASSRRHQETQYF. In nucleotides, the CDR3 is TGTGCCAGCAGCCGGCGGCACCAAGAGACCCAGTACTTC.

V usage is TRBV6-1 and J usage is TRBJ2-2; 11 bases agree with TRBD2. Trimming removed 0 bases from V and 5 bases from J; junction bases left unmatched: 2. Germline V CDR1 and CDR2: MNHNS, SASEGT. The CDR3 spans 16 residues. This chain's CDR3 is CASSEALAGGTGELFF. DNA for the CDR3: TGTGCCAGCAGTGAAGCGCTAGCGGGAGGAACCGGGGAGCTGTTTTTT.

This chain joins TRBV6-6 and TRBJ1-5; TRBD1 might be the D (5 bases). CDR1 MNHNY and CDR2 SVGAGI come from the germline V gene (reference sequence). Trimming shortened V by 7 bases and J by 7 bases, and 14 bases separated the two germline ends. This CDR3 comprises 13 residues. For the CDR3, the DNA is TGTGCCAGCACCATAAGGGGAGGACAGCCCCAGCATTTT. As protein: CASTIRGGQPQHF.

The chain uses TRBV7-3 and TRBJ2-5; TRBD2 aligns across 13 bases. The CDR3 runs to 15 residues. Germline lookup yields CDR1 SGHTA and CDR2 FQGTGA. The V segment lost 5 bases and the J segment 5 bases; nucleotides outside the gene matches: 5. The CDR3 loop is CASSRTSGSGETQYF. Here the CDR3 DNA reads TGTGCCAGCAGCAGGACTAGCGGGAGTGGGGAGACCCAGTACTTC.

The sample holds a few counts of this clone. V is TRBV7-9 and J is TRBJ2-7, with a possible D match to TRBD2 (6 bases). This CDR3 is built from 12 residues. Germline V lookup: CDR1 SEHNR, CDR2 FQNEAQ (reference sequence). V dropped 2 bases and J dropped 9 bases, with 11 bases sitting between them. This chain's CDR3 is CASSLFAGRQYF. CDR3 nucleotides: TGTGCCAGCAGCTTATTCGCGGGACGGCAGTACTTC.

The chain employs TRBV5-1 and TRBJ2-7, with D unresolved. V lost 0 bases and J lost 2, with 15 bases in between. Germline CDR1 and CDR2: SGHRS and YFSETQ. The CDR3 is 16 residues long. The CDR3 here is CASSLGFEPTPYEQYF. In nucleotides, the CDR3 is TGCGCCAGCAGCTTGGGGTTTGAACCCACACCCTACGAGCAGTACTTC.

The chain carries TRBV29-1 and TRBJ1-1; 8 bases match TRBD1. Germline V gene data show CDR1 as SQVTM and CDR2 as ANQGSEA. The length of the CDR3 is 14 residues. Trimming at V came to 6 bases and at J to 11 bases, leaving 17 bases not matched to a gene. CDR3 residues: CSVGTGSIYPVAFF. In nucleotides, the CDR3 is TGCAGCGTGGGGACAGGCTCCATATACCCTGTTGCTTTCTTT.

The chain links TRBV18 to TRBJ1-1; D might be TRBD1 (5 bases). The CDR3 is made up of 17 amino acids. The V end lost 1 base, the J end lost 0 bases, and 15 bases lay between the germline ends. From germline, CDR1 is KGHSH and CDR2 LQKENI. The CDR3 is CASSPLRQGGMNTEAFF. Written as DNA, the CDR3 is TGTGCCAGCTCACCACTTAGGCAGGGAGGAATGAACACTGAAGCTTTCTTT.

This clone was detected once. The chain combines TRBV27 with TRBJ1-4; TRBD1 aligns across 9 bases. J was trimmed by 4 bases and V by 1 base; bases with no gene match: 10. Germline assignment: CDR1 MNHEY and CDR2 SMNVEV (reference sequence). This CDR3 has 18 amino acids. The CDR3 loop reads CASSLYPRQGVGNEKLFF. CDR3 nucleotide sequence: TGTGCCAGCAGTTTATACCCCCGACAGGGGGTGGGTAATGAAAAACTGTTTTTT. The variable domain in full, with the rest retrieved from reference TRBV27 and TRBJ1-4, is EAQVTQNPRYLITVTGKKLTVTCSQNMNHEYMSWYRQDPGLGLRQIYYSMNVEVTDKGDVPEGYKVSRKEKRNFPLILESPSPNQTSLYFCASSLYPRQGVGNEKLFFGSGTQLSVL.

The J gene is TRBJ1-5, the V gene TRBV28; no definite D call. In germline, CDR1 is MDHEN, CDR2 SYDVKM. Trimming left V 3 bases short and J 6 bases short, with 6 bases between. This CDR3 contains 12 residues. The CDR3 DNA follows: TGTGCCAGCAGTTTCGGTCGTCAGCCCCAGCATTTT. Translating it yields CASSFGRQPQHF.

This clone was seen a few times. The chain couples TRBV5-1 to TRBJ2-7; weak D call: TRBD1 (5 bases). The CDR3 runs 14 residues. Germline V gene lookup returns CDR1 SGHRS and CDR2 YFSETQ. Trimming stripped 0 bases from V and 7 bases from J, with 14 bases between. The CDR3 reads CASSLVGRVGEQYF. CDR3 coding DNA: TGCGCCAGCAGCTTGGTTGGCAGGGTGGGGGAGCAGTACTTC.

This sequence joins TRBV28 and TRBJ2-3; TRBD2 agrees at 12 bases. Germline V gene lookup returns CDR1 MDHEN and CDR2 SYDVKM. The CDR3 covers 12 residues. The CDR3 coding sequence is TGTGCGACTAGCGGGAGTGGAGATACGCAGTATTTT. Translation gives CATSGSGDTQYF.

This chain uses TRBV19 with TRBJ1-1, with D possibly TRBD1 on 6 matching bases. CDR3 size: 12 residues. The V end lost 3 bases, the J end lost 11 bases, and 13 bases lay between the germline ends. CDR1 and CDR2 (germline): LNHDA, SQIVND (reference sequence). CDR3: CASSILSGAAFF. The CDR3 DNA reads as TGTGCCAGTAGTATTTTATCAGGGGCGGCTTTCTTT. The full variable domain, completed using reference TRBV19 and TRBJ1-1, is DGGITQSPKYLFRKEGQNVTLSCEQNLNHDAMYWYRQDPGQGLRLIYYSQIVNDFQKGDIAEGYSVSREKKESFPLTVTSAQKNPTAFYLCASSILSGAAFFGQGTRLTVV.

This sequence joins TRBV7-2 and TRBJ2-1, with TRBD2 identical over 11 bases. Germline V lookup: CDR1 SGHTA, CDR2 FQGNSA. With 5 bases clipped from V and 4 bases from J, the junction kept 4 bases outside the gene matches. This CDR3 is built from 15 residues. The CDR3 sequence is CASSRTSGPYNEQFF. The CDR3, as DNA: TGTGCCAGCAGCCGGACTAGCGGGCCTTACAATGAGCAGTTCTTC.